The clone carrying this TCR beta chain has a count of ten or more. Its antigen is as yet unknown. These data come from a study of T-cell reconstitution after alpha-beta-depleted transplantation in children. Whole-study findings and limits: T-cell numbers and diversity one year post-transplant derived largely from freshly generated T cells. TCRbeta diversity was high at day 60 in some patients (a result of surviving recipient T cells and thymic progenitors). By about two months after transplant, alpha-beta T cells reportedly arose from several hundred graft clones that had expanded.

The TCRbeta library incorporated unique molecular identifiers. TCRdb independently ran MiXCR on the PCR reads; one entry per CDR3 protein. The sample holds more than 200,000 distinct CDR3 sequences, 25% seen once. The receptor was derived from a girl aged 2 to 9 with Fanconi anemia, due to receive a stem cell transplant. The sequences come from PBMCs, collected before TCRalphabeta/CD19-depleted stem cell transplant.

This CDR3 reads CATSDPGGTDTQYF. DNA of the CDR3: TGTGCCACCAGTGACCCTGGCGGCACAGATACGCAGTATTTT. The J gene is TRBJ2-3, the V gene TRBV24-1; D is uncertain. V dropped 4 bases and J dropped 1 base, with 8 bases sitting between them. Germline V gives CDR1 KGHDR, CDR2 SFDVKD. This CDR3 is built from 14 residues.